These T cell receptor beta chains were read from a single sample in a study of OX40 agonist ivuxolimab in advanced cancers. Produced via immunoSEQ multiplex PCR; TCRdb's table is partial and in-frame only. The sample has several thousand clones; over 70% are singletons. The sequencing used CD4+ or CD8+ T cells sorted from blood, collected in a trial of the OX40 agonist ivuxolimab. The receptors were gathered from an adult with an advanced solid tumor such as melanoma, head and neck, liver or kidney cancer. Each CDR3 is given with its conserved first and last residue. D genes are given only for firm matches. Clone size, where shown, is once, few, many, or a class for clones that have expanded.

CDR3 length: 13; clone size: NA; V gene: TRBV15; D gene: TRBD1; J gene: TRBJ2-7; CDR3 DNA: TGTGCCACCAGCGGACAGGGATGGGGCGAGCAGTACTTC; CDR3 protein: CATSGQGWGEQYF
CDR3 length: 14; clone size: NA; V gene: TRBV7-9; D gene: TRBD1; J gene: TRBJ1-1; CDR3 DNA: TGTGCCAGCAGCCAAACGACAGGGTTCACTGAAGCTTTCTTT; CDR3 protein: CASSQTTGFTEAFF
CDR3 length: 13; clone size: once; V gene: TRBV7-3; D gene: NA; J gene: TRBJ2-7; CDR3 DNA: TGTGCCAGCACCCCAGCAGGGGACTACGAGCAGTACTTC; CDR3 protein: CASTPAGDYEQYF
CDR3 length: 12; clone size: NA; V gene: TRBV10-3; D gene: NA; J gene: TRBJ2-1; CDR3 DNA: TGTGCCATCAGTGAAAAGGACGGAGAGCAGTTCTTC; CDR3 protein: CAISEKDGEQFF
CDR3 length: 15; clone size: NA; V gene: TRBV11-3; D gene: TRBD1; J gene: TRBJ1-1; CDR3 DNA: TGTGCCAGCAGCGCCCGACAGGGGATGAACACTGAAGCTTTCTTT; CDR3 protein: CASSARQGMNTEAFF
CDR3 length: 15; clone size: NA; V gene: TRBV28; D gene: NA; J gene: TRBJ2-5; CDR3 DNA: TGTGCCACCTCTCCGTGGGCCTTGGGCCAAGAGACCCAGTACTTC; CDR3 protein: CATSPWALGQETQYF
CDR3 length: 15; clone size: NA; V gene: TRBV27; D gene: NA; J gene: TRBJ2-1; CDR3 DNA: TGTGCCAGCAGTTTACAGGCAGTGAGCTACAATGAGCAGTTCTTC; CDR3 protein: CASSLQAVSYNEQFF
CDR3 length: 16; clone size: NA; V gene: TRBV27; D gene: NA; J gene: TRBJ1-2; CDR3 DNA: TGTGCCAGCAGCCTCCTCCTTAGGGGGGGCCTCGAGGGCTACACCTTC; CDR3 protein: CASSLLLRGGLEGYTF
CDR3 length: 15; clone size: NA; V gene: TRBV29-1; D gene: NA; J gene: TRBJ2-7; CDR3 DNA: TGCAGCGTTGAAGACCCGGACAGCGACTCCTACGAGCAGTACTTC; CDR3 protein: CSVEDPDSDSYEQYF
CDR3 length: 13; clone size: once; V gene: TRBV5-1; D gene: NA; J gene: TRBJ2-2; CDR3 DNA: TGCGCCAGCACCCTGGACCCCACCGGGGAGCTGTTTTTT; CDR3 protein: CASTLDPTGELFF
CDR3 length: 14; clone size: NA; V gene: TRBV6-5; D gene: NA; J gene: TRBJ1-6; CDR3 DNA: TGTGCCAGCAGCCCTAACCAGGGGAGGTCACCCCTCCACTTT; CDR3 protein: CASSPNQGRSPLHF
CDR3 length: 15; clone size: NA; V gene: TRBV19; D gene: TRBD1; J gene: TRBJ2-2; CDR3 DNA: TGTGCCAGTGACGAGGGGGCTCGGGGCACCGGGGAGCTGTTTTTT; CDR3 protein: CASDEGARGTGELFF
CDR3 length: 15; clone size: NA; V gene: TRBV11-3; D gene: TRBD2; J gene: TRBJ2-7; CDR3 DNA: TGTGCCAGCAGCGGAGGAGCGGGGTTTTCCTACGAGCAGTACTTC; CDR3 protein: CASSGGAGFSYEQYF
CDR3 length: 14; clone size: NA; V gene: TRBV9; D gene: NA; J gene: TRBJ1-5; CDR3 DNA: TGTGCCAGCAGCTCCCCCAGGGCTGGTCAGCCCCAGCATTTT; CDR3 protein: CASSSPRAGQPQHF
CDR3 length: 16; clone size: NA; V gene: TRBV7-3; D gene: NA; J gene: TRBJ2-7; CDR3 DNA: TGTGCCAGCAGCCAGTTCGTGGGGGGTCGAACCTACGAGCAGTACTTC; CDR3 protein: CASSQFVGGRTYEQYF
CDR3 length: 15; clone size: NA; V gene: TRBV7-2; D gene: NA; J gene: TRBJ1-2; CDR3 DNA: TGTGCCAGCCAGCTACAGAGACGGAAGACCTATGGCTACACCTTC; CDR3 protein: CASQLQRRKTYGYTF
CDR3 length: 13; clone size: NA; V gene: TRBV30; D gene: TRBD2; J gene: TRBJ2-1; CDR3 DNA: TGTGCCTGGGGTAGCGGGAGGGCCAATGAGCAGTTCTTC; CDR3 protein: CAWGSGRANEQFF
CDR3 length: 15; clone size: few; V gene: TRBV5-4; D gene: TRBD1; J gene: TRBJ1-2; CDR3 DNA: TGTGCCAGCAGCTTATCCCGGGACAGCTTATATGGCTACACCTTC; CDR3 protein: CASSLSRDSLYGYTF
CDR3 length: 14; clone size: medium-sized; V gene: TRBV7-9; D gene: NA; J gene: TRBJ2-1; CDR3 DNA: TGTGCCAGCAGCTTAGTGACAGCCTACAATGAGCAGTTCTTC; CDR3 protein: CASSLVTAYNEQFF
CDR3 length: 17; clone size: NA; V gene: TRBV27; D gene: NA; J gene: TRBJ1-2; CDR3 DNA: TGTGCCAGCAGTTTATTGACCGTGGAGGGATATAACTATGGCTACACCTTC; CDR3 protein: CASSLLTVEGYNYGYTF
CDR3 length: 17; clone size: once; V gene: TRBV5-4; D gene: TRBD2; J gene: TRBJ2-1; CDR3 DNA: TGTGCCAGCAGCGGACGGACTAGCGGGTACTCCTACAATGAGCAGTTCTTC; CDR3 protein: CASSGRTSGYSYNEQFF
CDR3 length: 16; clone size: NA; V gene: TRBV18; D gene: TRBD1; J gene: TRBJ2-1; CDR3 DNA: TGTGCCAGCTCTCCTCCTGGGACAGAAACTCTTTTTGAGCAGTTCTTC; CDR3 protein: CASSPPGTETLFEQFF